This is a list of T cell receptor beta chains from one sample in a study of beta chain features in type 1 diabetes. Generated by immunoSEQ multiplex PCR, the TCRdb table keeps only in-frame clones and is missing some. Here the sample spans 300,000 to 400,000 clones, roughly 13% being singletons. Sequencing used naive CD4+ T cells from blood. These TCRs come from a woman aged 18-35 years with type 1 diabetes. Each CDR3 is given with its conserved first and last residue.

j_call v_call cdr3_aa
TRBJ2-7 TRBV29-1 CSVRRDSSYEQYF
TRBJ2-3 TRBV11-2 CASLRTRSTDTQYF
TRBJ1-5 TRBV19 CASRTGTANNQPQHF
TRBJ2-2 TRBV7-6 CASSLEAGAITGELFF
TRBJ2-1 TRBV5-1 CASSSPRGATSYNEQFF
TRBJ2-3 TRBV28 CASSLGDRGQDTQYF
TRBJ2-7 TRBV6-6 CASRVGGRGGYEQYF
TRBJ1-5 TRBV5-4 CASHVQGVGNQPQHF
TRBJ2-1 TRBV5-1 CASSSGSVIYNEQFF
TRBJ2-6 TRBV5-1 CASSLAPQALNSGANVLTF
TRBJ2-7 TRBV7-3 CASSLGPETTYEQYF
TRBJ1-1 TRBV30 CACPGQGVTEAFF
TRBJ2-5 TRBV5-1 CASSFGAGVGETQYF
TRBJ1-5 TRBV30 CAWSGTDHQPQHF
TRBJ1-1 TRBV7-9 CASSFPAEAFF
TRBJ1-1 TRBV5-1 CASSEERTVNTEAFF
TRBJ2-3 TRBV13 CASSLQTGSLTDTQYF
TRBJ2-5 TRBV28 CASKDSTYQETQYF
TRBJ2-1 TRBV7-2 CASSLIGPYNEQFF
TRBJ2-3 TRBV5-1 CASSSGTDDSTDTQYF
TRBJ1-1 TRBV30 CAWTRQLMNTEAFF
TRBJ1-5 TRBV28 CASSLSGGSNQPQHF
TRBJ2-5 TRBV7-2 CASSLDRQGAFETQYF
TRBJ1-1 TRBV20-1 CSARQREAFF
TRBJ2-7 TRBV5-1 CASSLARGRYEQYF
TRBJ1-5 TRBV20-1 CSATMGGPQHF
TRBJ2-7 TRBV18 CASSSSSYEQYF
TRBJ2-4 TRBV2 CASSEAPGGGGGIQYF
TRBJ2-7 TRBV2 CASSGSGQAGGEQYF
TRBJ1-1 TRBV9 CASTPLAAGTEAFF
TRBJ2-4 TRBV11-2 CASSLDLAGRLAKNIQYF
TRBJ1-1 TRBV4-1 CASSQGQGPLGTEAFF
TRBJ2-5 TRBV20-1 CSAVGGETQYF
TRBJ2-7 TRBV30 CAWSPSSGIYEQYF
TRBJ1-1 TRBV29-1 CSVDRAPTPGQGSFGTEAFF
TRBJ1-5 TRBV19 CASSPDRDQPQHF
TRBJ2-1 TRBV27 CASSLWAGASYNEQFF
TRBJ2-3 TRBV7-3 CASSLSATDTQYF
TRBJ2-1 TRBV29-1 CSVGMGTSYNEQFF
TRBJ2-3 TRBV28 CASSLLGAGGSTDTQYF
TRBJ2-4 TRBV19 CASSRADLRSKNIQYF
TRBJ2-7 TRBV6-1 CASSLQVAGEQYF
TRBJ2-2 TRBV2 CASRLSTGELFF
TRBJ2-5 TRBV5-1 CASSSTGGQETQYF
TRBJ2-1 TRBV30 CAWMRGTGGTFYNEQFF
TRBJ1-1 TRBV5-4 CASSLDTGGSGGAFF
TRBJ2-1 TRBV27 CASSLQGDLYNEQFF
TRBJ1-1 TRBV27 CASAGTAYMNTEAFF